Included here is one TCR beta chain sequence, with context. What it binds is not known. PRAID featured prominent immunodeficiency. The data belong to a study of stem cell transplantation in POMP-related autoinflammatory disease. The wider study: Impaired MHC class I-dependent CD8+ differentiation was hypothesized from defective thymoproteasomes. Pre-transplant patients had naive-skewed CD4+ T cells and few CD8+ T cells. Whole-study results and caveats: Patients with PRAID showed a restricted number of unique TRB V-J gene pairings. A trend toward lower repertoire diversity and greater clonality appeared in every analyzed T-cell subset of PRAID patients.

Only in-frame clones appear in the TCRdb table, and some are missing; sequencing was by immunoSEQ multiplex PCR. Seen here are about 8,900 clones, about 89% observed once, and the top ten hold around 2.5%. Germline CDR1 and CDR2: MGHRA and YSYEKL. This CDR3 region has 18 residues. Trimming shortened V by 3 bases and J by 7 bases, and 22 bases separated the two germline ends. This rearrangement joins TRBV4-1 to TRBJ1-6; D gene ambiguous. The specimen was CD8+ T cells from PBMCs, collected before stem cell transplantation. The receptor was isolated from a human donor with POMP-related autoinflammation and immune dysregulation (PRAID). The CDR3 DNA reads as TGCGCCAGCAGCCACACCGATGGCCATCCGGACGGGAATTCACCCCTCCACTTT. It encodes CASSHTDGHPDGNSPLHF.